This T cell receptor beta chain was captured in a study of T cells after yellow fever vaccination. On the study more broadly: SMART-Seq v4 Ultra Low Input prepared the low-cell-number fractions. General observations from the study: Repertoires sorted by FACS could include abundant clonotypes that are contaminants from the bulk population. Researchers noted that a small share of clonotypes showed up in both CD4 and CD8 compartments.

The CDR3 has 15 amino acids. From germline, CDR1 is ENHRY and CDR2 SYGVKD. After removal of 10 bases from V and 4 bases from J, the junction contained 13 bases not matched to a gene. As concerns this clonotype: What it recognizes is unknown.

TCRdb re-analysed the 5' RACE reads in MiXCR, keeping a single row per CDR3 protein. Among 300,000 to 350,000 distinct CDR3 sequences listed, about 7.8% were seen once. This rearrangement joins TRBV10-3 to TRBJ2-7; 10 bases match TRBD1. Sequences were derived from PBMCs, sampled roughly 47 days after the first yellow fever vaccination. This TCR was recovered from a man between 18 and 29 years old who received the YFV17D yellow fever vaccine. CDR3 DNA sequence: TGTGCCAATATACCCGGGACAGGGGATATTTACGAGCAGTACGTC. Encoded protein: CANIPGTGDIYEQYV.